This entry lists 25 T cell receptor beta chains sequenced from one sample in a study of blood T cell repertoires in COVID-19. Assay used: immunoSEQ multiplex PCR; TCRdb lists only in-frame clones, some missing. Of around 340,000 clones listed, 86% are singletons. The source material was PBMCs or T cells enriched from blood (not recorded which). Receptors originate from a woman aged 40 to 49 with acute COVID-19.

CDR3: CASSLWETGGSYEQYF. The CDR3 DNA sequence: TGTGCCAGCAGCTTATGGGAGACAGGGGGCTCCTACGAGCAGTACTTC. The V gene is TRBV7-9, the J gene TRBJ2-7; the match to TRBD1 covers 9 bases. The CDR3 runs 16 residues. CDR1 is SEHNR, CDR2 FQNEAQ, per germline (reference sequence). J gave up 0 bases and V 2 bases, and 5 bases lay outside the gene matches.

This chain joins TRBV11-2 and TRBJ2-7, with 9 nucleotides matching TRBD1. V dropped 6 bases and J dropped 2; count of bases not matched to a gene: 17. Germline CDR1 is SGHAT and CDR2 is FQNNGV. CDR3 length: 18 residues. CDR3 sequence: CASRAPNLPGTGPYEQYF. The CDR3 coding sequence is TGTGCCAGCAGAGCACCGAATCTCCCCGGGACAGGGCCCTACGAGCAGTACTTC.

J is TRBJ2-3 and V is TRBV7-2; TRBD2 aligns across 12 bases. Per germline, CDR1 SGHTA and CDR2 FQGNSA. The CDR3 length is 16 residues. Trimming took 5 bases from V and 3 from J; bases not matched to a gene: 6. CDR3 bases: TGTGCCAGCAGCCCCCGGACTAGCGGGGCTACAGATACGCAGTATTTT. This gives the protein CASSPRTSGATDTQYF.

This clone came up once. The V and J genes are TRBV6-5 and TRBJ1-4; 8 nucleotides agree with TRBD1. CDR1 and CDR2 from the germline V gene are MNHEY and SVGAGI. This CDR3 has 14 residues. V lost 6 bases and J lost 8; bases outside the gene matches: 8. The CDR3 sequence is CASSRDRGEEKLFF. CDR3 coding DNA: TGTGCCAGCAGCCGCGACAGGGGCGAGGAAAAACTGTTTTTT.

CDR3 DNA: TGTGCCAGCAGTTTACCCCCTTACAGGGGGCGGAATCAGCCCCAGCATTTT. This codes for CASSLPPYRGRNQPQHF. This chain joins TRBV28 and TRBJ1-5; 9 nucleotides match TRBD1. Germline CDR1 MDHEN, CDR2 SYDVKM. V was pared by 2 bases and J by 4 bases, with 9 bases of the junction left unmatched. The length of the CDR3 is 17 residues.

This clone was observed once. The chain uses TRBV6-4 and TRBJ2-2, with D tentatively TRBD1 (7 bases). Trimming removed 6 bases at V and 0 bases at J, with 11 bases between. This CDR3 region has 15 residues. Per germline, CDR1 MRHNA and CDR2 SNTAGT. CDR3 protein: CASSPGGTNTGELFF. CDR3 coding DNA: TGTGCCAGCAGCCCAGGGGGGACGAACACCGGGGAGCTGTTTTTT.

The rearrangement uses TRBV7-3 and TRBJ2-2, with TRBD2 matching over 15 bases. The V segment lost 5 bases and the J segment 4 bases; nucleotides outside the gene matches: 5. The CDR3 is 17 amino acids. Germline V lookup: CDR1 SGHTA, CDR2 FQGTGA. The CDR3 DNA reads TGTGCCAGCAGCCCCAGGGGACTAGCGGGAGGCACCGGGGAGCTGTTTTTT. The encoded protein is CASSPRGLAGGTGELFF. The complete variable domain, with remaining parts taken from reference TRBV7-3 and TRBJ2-2, reads GAGVSQTPSNKVTEKGKYVELRCDPISGHTALYWYRQSLGQGPEFLIYFQGTGAADDSGLPNDRFFAVRPEGSVSTLKIQRTERGDSAVYLCASSPRGLAGGTGELFFGEGSRLTVL.

This chain joins TRBV6-5 and TRBJ2-7; perhaps TRBD1 as D (5 bases). Between the trimmed V and J ends, which lost 2 bases and 0 bases, there was a span of 11 bases. Germline V gene lookup returns CDR1 MNHEY and CDR2 SVGAGI. This CDR3 spans 15 amino acids. The CDR3 DNA is TGTGCCAGCAGTTACGACAGATCCTCCTCCTACGAGCAGTACTTC. Protein: CASSYDRSSSYEQYF.

This chain uses TRBV19 with TRBJ2-2; tentative D call: TRBD1 (5 bases). Germline lookup yields CDR1 LNHDA and CDR2 SQIVND (reference sequence). The CDR3 extends over 16 amino acids. V lost 3 bases to trimming and J lost 6 bases, with 17 bases between them. The CDR3, as DNA: TGTGCCAGTAGTATCCGCCAGGGCTGGGGCGCCGGGGAGCTGTTTTTT. It translates to CASSIRQGWGAGELFF.

This chain uses TRBV27 with TRBJ2-3; tentative D call: TRBD1 (6 bases). Germline V gene sequence: CDR1 MNHEY, CDR2 SMNVEV (reference sequence). There are 15 residues in the CDR3. V was cut by 3 bases and J by 4 bases, with 14 bases left in between. The CDR3 is CASSFGDRIPDTQYF. The DNA of the CDR3 is TGTGCCAGCAGTTTTGGTGACAGGATCCCAGATACGCAGTATTTT.

Details on this clone: Other DNA variants within this sample encode the same CDR3. In DNA form, the CDR3 reads TGTGCCAGCAGTTTAGGGCCCGGGGAGCTGTTTTTT. As protein: CASSLGPGELFF. This chain links TRBV28 with TRBJ2-2; D not certain. This CDR3 is 12 amino acids long. Germline CDR1 reads MDHEN; CDR2 reads SYDVKM. Trimming removed 2 bases from V and 6 bases from J, with 4 bases in between. Full variable domain (missing parts from reference TRBV28 and TRBJ2-2): DVKVTQSSRYLVKRTGEKVFLECVQDMDHENMFWYRQDPGLGLRLIYFSYDVKMKEKGDIPEGYSVSREKKERFSLILESASTNQTSMYLCASSLGPGELFFGEGSRLTVL.

The chain couples TRBV5-4 to TRBJ1-2; 7 bases match TRBD1. The V segment lost 9 bases and the J segment 4 bases; nucleotides outside the gene matches: 12. The germline gives CDR1 SGHNT, CDR2 YYREEE (reference sequence). CDR3 length equals 14 residues. The CDR3 sequence is CATKGWGQFYGYTF. The CDR3, as DNA: TGTGCCACCAAAGGGTGGGGACAGTTCTATGGCTACACCTTC.

V gene TRBV4-3 combines with J gene TRBJ1-2; 11 positions agree with TRBD1. Germline CDR1 LGHNA, CDR2 YSLEER. V trimming: 1 base; J trimming: 8 bases; junction bases outside the gene matches: 6. This CDR3 has 15 amino acids. The CDR3 here is CASSQGTGGALGYTF. The DNA for the CDR3 is TGCGCCAGCAGCCAAGGGACAGGGGGCGCATTGGGCTACACCTTC.

This clone has more than one count but fewer than ten. The rearrangement uses TRBV19 and TRBJ2-6; weak D call: TRBD2 (5 bases). V lost 6 bases, J lost 2 bases, and 14 bases lay in between. The CDR3 is 16 amino acids. From germline, CDR1 is LNHDA and CDR2 SQIVND (reference sequence). Written as DNA, the CDR3 is TGTGCCAGTAGCCCTTACTCCGGGGCTGGGGCCAACGTCCTGACTTTC. Protein: CASSPYSGAGANVLTF.

The gene calls are TRBV2 and TRBJ2-1; 9 positions agree with TRBD1. CDR3 length: 15 residues. The germline gives CDR1 SNHLY, CDR2 FYNNEI. The trim removed 8 bases at V and 1 base at J, leaving 6 bases unmatched. This CDR3 reads CASGRDRESYNEQFF. CDR3 bases: TGTGCCAGCGGGCGGGACAGGGAATCCTACAATGAGCAGTTCTTC.

The chain is built from TRBV5-1 and TRBJ1-4, with TRBD1 matching over 9 bases. The CDR3 extends over 17 amino acids. The V and J ends lost 4 bases and 1 base, in that order; junction bases with no gene match: 8. The V gene's germline CDR1 is SGHRS and CDR2 YFSETQ. The CDR3 spells CASSMAGQGLTNEKLFF. CDR3 DNA: TGCGCCAGCAGCATGGCGGGACAGGGTTTAACTAATGAAAAACTGTTTTTT.

This clone was detected only a few times. V gene TRBV7-9 combines with J gene TRBJ2-5; TRBD1 matches 9 bases. This CDR3 has 15 amino acids. The germline gives CDR1 SEHNR, CDR2 FQNEAQ (reference sequence). The V and J ends lost 4 bases and 4 bases, in that order; junction bases with no gene match: 7. Written as DNA, the CDR3 is TGTGCCAGCAGCTCCGGGCTGACAGGGGGAGAGACCCAGTACTTC. Its translation is CASSSGLTGGETQYF.

The chain combines TRBV19 with TRBJ1-4; 7 bases align to TRBD1. CDR1 LNHDA and CDR2 SQIVND come from the germline V gene (reference sequence). Trimming took 5 bases from V and 4 from J; bases not matched to a gene: 7. This CDR3 is 15 amino acids long. In nucleotides, the CDR3 is TGTGCCAGTAGTTTCCGGACAGGAATTAATGAAAAACTGTTTTTT. As protein: CASSFRTGINEKLFF.

CDR3 in amino acids: CASSPLTGSYEQYF. In DNA form, the CDR3 reads TGTGCCAGCTCACCACTGACAGGGTCCTACGAGCAGTACTTC. The J gene is TRBJ2-7, the V gene TRBV18; 7 bases match TRBD1. Germline values: CDR1 KGHSH, CDR2 LQKENI. CDR3 length equals 14 residues. Trimming at V came to 1 base and at J to 1 base, leaving 1 base not matched to a gene.

The rearrangement joins TRBV11-3 to TRBJ1-2; D might be TRBD1 (5 bases). From germline, CDR1 is SGHNT and CDR2 YENEEA. This CDR3 is 18 amino acids long. The V and J ends lost 4 bases and 4 bases respectively, with 25 bases between them. DNA of the CDR3: TGTGCCAGCAGCTCCCCCCCCGACAGCCTAGGAGAGCCCTATGGCTACACCTTC. The encoded protein is CASSSPPDSLGEPYGYTF. The complete variable domain, with remaining parts taken from reference TRBV11-3 and TRBJ1-2, reads EAGVVQSPRYKIIEKKQPVAFWCNPISGHNTLYWYLQNLGQGPELLIRYENEEAVDDSQLPKDRFSAERLKGVDSTLKIQPAELGDSAVYLCASSSPPDSLGEPYGYTFGSGTRLTVV.

This chain's CDR3 is CASTQGVYEQYF. The CDR3 nucleotides are TGTGCCAGCACTCAGGGGGTCTACGAGCAGTACTTC. The rearrangement joins TRBV2 to TRBJ2-7, with TRBD1 matching 7 bases. The CDR3 is 12 residues long. After removal of 7 bases from V and 3 bases from J, the junction contained 3 bases not matched to a gene. Looked up from germline, CDR1 is SNHLY and CDR2 is FYNNEI. The full variable domain, with the rest looked up from reference TRBV2 and TRBJ2-7, is EPEVTQTPSHQVTQMGQEVILRCVPISNHLYFYWYRQILGQKVEFLVSFYNNEISEKSEIFDDQFSVERPDGSNFTLKIRSTKLEDSAMYFCASTQGVYEQYFGPGTRLTVT.

The chain has TRBV5-4 and TRBJ1-2, with 8 bases that match TRBD1. The CDR3 contains 15 residues. Trimming at V came to 5 bases and at J to 4 bases, leaving 10 bases not matched to a gene. Germline V gene lookup returns CDR1 SGHNT and CDR2 YYREEE (reference sequence). CDR3 DNA: TGTGCCAGCAGAAGGGGGGGACAGGAGAGCTATGGCTACACCTTC. It codes for CASRRGGQESYGYTF.

V gene TRBV6-5 combines with J gene TRBJ1-3, with D possibly being TRBD1 (6 bases). This CDR3 comprises 15 residues. CDR1 and CDR2 (germline): MNHEY, SVGAGI. V gave up 5 bases and J gave up 2 bases, with 13 bases separating them. CDR3 amino acids: CASSTKQGTGNTIYF. CDR3 bases: TGTGCCAGCAGTACAAAACAGGGTACTGGAAACACCATATATTTT.

The V call is TRBV20-1, the J call TRBJ1-6; 8 nucleotides agree with TRBD1. Looked up from germline, CDR1 is DFQATT and CDR2 is SNEGSKA (reference sequence). The ends lost 5 bases at V and 4 bases at J; junction bases unmatched: 7. The CDR3 consists of 15 residues. In DNA form, the CDR3 reads TGCAGTGCTCGTGCAGGGGGCGATTATAATTCACCCCTCCACTTT. Amino acid sequence: CSARAGGDYNSPLHF.

In its sample, this clone was seen many times. The V and J genes are TRBV7-3 and TRBJ2-5, with TRBD1 matching over 7 bases. The ends lost 5 bases at V and 1 base at J; junction bases unmatched: 4. This CDR3 has 14 residues. The germline CDR1 and CDR2 sequences are SGHTA and FQGTGA. This CDR3 reads CASSRGQPQETQYF. CDR3 nucleotides: TGTGCCAGCAGCCGGGGACAGCCCCAAGAGACCCAGTACTTC. Full variable domain (missing parts from reference TRBV7-3 and TRBJ2-5): GAGVSQTPSNKVTEKGKYVELRCDPISGHTALYWYRQSLGQGPEFLIYFQGTGAADDSGLPNDRFFAVRPEGSVSTLKIQRTERGDSAVYLCASSRGQPQETQYFGPGTRLLVL.